Each of the 16 T cell receptor beta chains below was sequenced from the same sample in a study of cytomegalovirus exposure and HLA in healthy donors. 13 Jbeta primers and 60 Vbeta primers were used for the PCR. Assay: immunoSEQ multiplex PCR; the TCRdb copy retains only in-frame clones and omits some. The data show 100,000 to 150,000 clones, about 74% seen once. Sequenced input: PBMCs. These receptors came from a woman aged 50 to 65 in good health and CMV-seropositive.

J is TRBJ1-1 and V is TRBV19; TRBD1 matches at 8 bases. The CDR3 is made up of 14 amino acids. The V gene end was trimmed by 7 bases and the J gene end by 1 base; junction bases not matched to a gene: 5. Germline loops: CDR1 LNHDA, CDR2 SQIVND (reference sequence). The CDR3 DNA reads as TGTGCCAGTAAGATGGACAGGGCGAACACTGAAGCTTTCTTT. Its protein product is CASKMDRANTEAFF.

The chain employs TRBV4-2 and TRBJ2-7; 7 nucleotides match TRBD2. Trimming removed 1 base from V and 4 bases from J; junction bases left unmatched: 7. The CDR3 sequence is 15 residues long. Germline V gene sequence: CDR1 LGHNA, CDR2 YNFKEQ. The CDR3 coding sequence is TGTGCCAGCAGCCAAGCTTTGGGACTAACTTACGAGCAGTACTTC. This gives the protein CASSQALGLTYEQYF.

The V and J genes are TRBV6-5 and TRBJ1-6, with 7 bases fitting TRBD1. V lost 0 bases and J lost 8; bases outside the gene matches: 4. The germline V gene encodes CDR1 MNHEY and CDR2 SVGAGI. This CDR3 has 15 amino acids. The CDR3 DNA sequence: TGTGCCAGCAGTTACTCGAACAGGGGACATTCACCCCTCCACTTT. Amino acid sequence: CASSYSNRGHSPLHF.

The V call is TRBV7-9, the J call TRBJ1-2; D gene unclear. This CDR3 spans 14 amino acids. Germline-derived CDR1 and CDR2 are SEHNR and FQNEAQ (reference sequence). V gave up 2 bases and J gave up 4 bases, with 11 bases separating them. The CDR3 DNA is TGTGCCAGCAGCTTAACCGCGGTAGGCTATGGCTACACCTTC. Encoded protein: CASSLTAVGYGYTF. The full variable domain, with the rest looked up from reference TRBV7-9 and TRBJ1-2, is DTGVSQNPRHKITKRGQNVTFRCDPISEHNRLYWYRQTLGQGPEFLTYFQNEAQLEKSRLLSDRFSAERPKGSFSTLEIQRTEQGDSAMYLCASSLTAVGYGYTFGSGTRLTVV.

CDR3 sequence (DNA): TGTGCCAGCTCTAAGTCTGGGGCCAACGTCCTGACTTTC. This codes for CASSKSGANVLTF. The chain employs TRBV5-6 and TRBJ2-6; D gene uncertain. Trimming shortened V by 7 bases and J by 1 base, and 6 bases separated the two germline ends. The CDR3 loop spans 13 amino acids. Germline CDR1 is SGHDT and CDR2 is YYEEEE.

The CDR3 sequence is CAWSSGDTDTQYF. The CDR3 coding sequence is TGTGCCTGGAGTTCGGGGGACACAGATACGCAGTATTTT. This sequence joins TRBV30 and TRBJ2-3, with D possibly TRBD2 on 6 matching bases. Germline assignment: CDR1 GTSNPN and CDR2 SVGIG (reference sequence). The CDR3 is 13 amino acids. Trimming left V 2 bases short and J 2 bases short, with 8 bases between.

This chain connects TRBV5-1 to TRBJ1-2, with 9 bases identical to TRBD1. The CDR3 length is 16 residues. In germline, CDR1 is SGHRS, CDR2 YFSETQ. Trimming cost V 4 bases and J 4 bases; bases outside gene matches: 11. The CDR3 coding sequence is TGCGCCAGCAGCCCGAACATCCGGGACAGGGCCTATGGCTACACCTTC. It codes for CASSPNIRDRAYGYTF.

The chain is built from TRBV6-6 and TRBJ1-2; TRBD1 might be the D (5 bases). This CDR3 has 13 amino acids. CDR1 MNHNY and CDR2 SVGAGI come from the germline V gene (reference sequence). Trimming shortened V by 6 bases and J by 4 bases, and 12 bases separated the two germline ends. The CDR3 reads CASSGDSSYGYTF. CDR3 coding DNA: TGTGCCAGCAGCGGCGACAGTTCCTATGGCTACACCTTC.

Remarks on this clone: Other DNA sequences from this sample encode an identical CDR3 as well. This chain connects TRBV11-2 to TRBJ2-7; D unclear. Germline lookup yields CDR1 SGHAT and CDR2 FQNNGV. This CDR3 spans 13 amino acids. V gave up 1 base and J gave up 3 bases, with 7 bases separating them. The CDR3 nucleotides read TGTGCCAGCAGCTTAGGAGGAAGCTACGAGCAGTACTTC. It translates to CASSLGGSYEQYF.

The chain couples TRBV19 to TRBJ2-2, with D possibly being TRBD1 (6 bases). Germline V gene lookup returns CDR1 LNHDA and CDR2 SQIVND (reference sequence). This CDR3 region has 15 residues. Trimming stripped 3 bases from V and 1 base from J, with 9 bases between. CDR3 DNA sequence: TGTGCCAGTAGTATGTTAGGGGGGAACACCGGGGAGCTGTTTTTT. This translates into CASSMLGGNTGELFF.

V and J are TRBV6-5 and TRBJ2-3; 12 bases agree with TRBD2. V lost 6 bases and J lost 13; bases outside the gene matches: 11. The CDR3 runs 14 residues. Per the germline V gene, CDR1 is MNHEY and CDR2 is SVGAGI. In nucleotides, the CDR3 is TGTGCCAGCAGCGAACGACTAGCGGGGGCGCTGGAGTATTTT. As protein: CASSERLAGALEYF.

V and J are TRBV6-5 and TRBJ2-1; 8 bases line up with TRBD2. With V trimmed by 5 bases and J by 10 bases, 7 bases remained unmatched. CDR3 size: 13 residues. Germline-derived CDR1 and CDR2 are MNHEY and SVGAGI. The CDR3 loop is CASSRGLASEQFF. CDR3 nucleotide sequence: TGTGCCAGCAGTCGTGGACTAGCCTCCGAGCAGTTCTTC.

This chain uses TRBV7-6 with TRBJ2-1; the match to TRBD2 covers 7 bases. Germline V CDR1 and CDR2: SGHVS, FNYEAQ. The CDR3 contains 15 residues. With 2 bases clipped from V and 5 bases from J, the junction kept 6 bases outside the gene matches. The CDR3 sequence is CASSLMGGLNNEQFF. The CDR3 nucleotides are TGTGCCAGCAGCTTAATGGGGGGGTTAAACAATGAGCAGTTCTTC.

The rearrangement links TRBV14 to TRBJ1-4; 7 nucleotides match TRBD1. Germline trimming cut 4 bases from V and 1 base from J; bases unmatched to any gene: 3. Germline V CDR1 and CDR2: SGHDN, FVKESK. This CDR3 is 15 amino acids long. DNA for the CDR3: TGTGCCAGCAGCCCTTACAGGGGAACTAATGAAAAACTGTTTTTT. Protein product: CASSPYRGTNEKLFF.

The rearrangement links TRBV5-4 to TRBJ1-3, with D perhaps matching TRBD1 (6 bases). Trimming stripped 4 bases from V and 0 bases from J, with 17 bases between. Germline CDR1 and CDR2: SGHNT and YYREEE (reference sequence). The CDR3 runs to 17 residues. The CDR3 nucleotides are TGTGCCAGCAGCCCCCAGAGGGGGGGCAGCTCTGGAAACACCATATATTTT. Translated: CASSPQRGGSSGNTIYF.

The rearrangement links TRBV5-1 to TRBJ2-1; 7 nucleotides line up with TRBD2. V lost 0 bases and J lost 0; bases outside the gene matches: 0. Germline loops: CDR1 SGHRS, CDR2 YFSETQ. CDR3 size: 15 residues. CDR3 sequence: CASSLERGSYNEQFF. The CDR3, as DNA: TGCGCCAGCAGCTTGGAGCGGGGCTCCTACAATGAGCAGTTCTTC.